This TCR beta chain was identified in a study of T cell repertoires in cytomegalovirus infection. Across the whole study: CMV epitopes in the study were HLA-C-restricted (recently identified) and HLA-B-restricted (well studied). Both CMV infection and a matching HLA type were indicated by public TCR beta signatures.

Note on this clonotype: What it binds is not known.

MiXCR, run by TCRdb on the reads, gives a single entry per CDR3 protein. The table includes 300,000 to 400,000 distinct CDR3 sequences, approximately 25% detected once. The CDR3 is 17 residues long. The V end lost 4 bases, the J end lost 2 bases, and 18 bases lay between the germline ends. In germline, CDR1 is MNHEY, CDR2 SVGEGT. The sequencing here drew on cultured PBMCs, taken from culture after CMV antigen stimulation. The sequence came from a human donor in good health (CMV status not recorded). Some clones in this sample may be carry-over from other donors' samples. The chain couples TRBV6-2 or TRBV6-3 to TRBJ1-5; no clear D gene. The CDR3 reads CASSSPPGRRGNQPQHF. The CDR3, as DNA: TGTGCCAGCAGTTCCCCTCCTGGGAGGCGCGGCAATCAGCCCCAGCATTTT.